One T cell receptor (beta chain) is described in this entry. The entry originates in a study of blood T cell repertoires in COVID-19. V was pared by 1 base and J by 13 bases, with 7 bases of the junction left unmatched. In germline, CDR1 is MNHNS, CDR2 SASEGT. The CDR3 sequence is 13 residues long. The protocol was immunoSEQ multiplex PCR, while the TCRdb copy is restricted to in-frame clones and leaves out a portion. The sample lists some 300,000 clones, around 88% occurring once. This sequence joins TRBV6-1 and TRBJ2-1; 7 bases are shared with TRBD1. The TCR comes from a woman aged 25 to 39 who had recovered from COVID-19. The sample consisted of peripheral blood. For the CDR3, the DNA is TGTGCCAGCAGTGAAGGAGGGAGAGGGGGCCAGTTCTTC. Translated, it gives CASSEGGRGGQFF.